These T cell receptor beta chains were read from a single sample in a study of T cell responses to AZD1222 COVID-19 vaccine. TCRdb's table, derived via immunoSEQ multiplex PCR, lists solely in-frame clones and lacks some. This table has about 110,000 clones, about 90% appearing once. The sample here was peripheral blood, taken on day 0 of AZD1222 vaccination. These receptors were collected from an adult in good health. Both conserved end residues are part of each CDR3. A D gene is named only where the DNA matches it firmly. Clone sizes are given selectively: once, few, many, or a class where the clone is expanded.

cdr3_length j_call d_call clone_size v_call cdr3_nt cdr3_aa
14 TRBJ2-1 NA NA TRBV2 TGTGCCAGCGGCTCTGGGCAGGCGGAAAATGAGCAGTTCTTC CASGSGQAENEQFF
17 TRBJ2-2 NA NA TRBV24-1 TGTGCCACCAGTGATTGGGGGACGGAGACGAACACCGGGGAGCTGTTTTTT CATSDWGTETNTGELFF
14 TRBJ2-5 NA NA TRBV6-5 TGTGCCAGCAGTTACTCGAGAGGATTCATGACCCAGTACTTC CASSYSRGFMTQYF
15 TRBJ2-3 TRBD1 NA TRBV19 TGTGCCAGTAGAGCCGGACAGGGGGTTACAGATACGCAGTATTTT CASRAGQGVTDTQYF
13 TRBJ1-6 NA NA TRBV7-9 TGTGCCAGCAGCTCTACGGGGGGGGACCCCCTCCACTTT CASSSTGGDPLHF
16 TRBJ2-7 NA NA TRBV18 TGTGCCAGCTCACCCCGTTACGGGACAACCCACTACGAGCAGTACTTC CASSPRYGTTHYEQYF
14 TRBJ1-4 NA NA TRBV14 TGTGCCAGCAGCCAAGTAGGGGGGAATGAAAAACTGTTTTTT CASSQVGGNEKLFF
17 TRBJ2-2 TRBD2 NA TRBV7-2 TGTGCCAGCAGCTTTACAGCGGGGGGGCCGGGCACCGGGGAGCTGTTTTTT CASSFTAGGPGTGELFF
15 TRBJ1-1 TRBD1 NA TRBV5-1 TGCGCCAGCAGCAAGGCGGGACAGGGAGGAGGAGGAGCTTTCTTT CASSKAGQGGGGAFF
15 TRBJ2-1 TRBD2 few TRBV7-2 TGTGCCAGCAGCCCCGGGACTACTTCGTACAATGAGCAGTTCTTC CASSPGTTSYNEQFF
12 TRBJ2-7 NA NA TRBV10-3 TGTGCCATCAGAACAGAGAATTACGAGCAGTACTTC CAIRTENYEQYF
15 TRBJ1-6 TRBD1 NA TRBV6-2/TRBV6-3 TGTGCCAGCAGTCGGAGGACAGGGTTTAATTCACCCCTCCACTTT CASSRRTGFNSPLHF
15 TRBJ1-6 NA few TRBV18 TGTGCCAGCTCGCTATCGGGGCCTATCAATTCACCCCTCCACTTT CASSLSGPINSPLHF
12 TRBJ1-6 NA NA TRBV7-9 TGTGCCAGCTCGCGCGGGGATTCACCCCTCCACTTT CASSRGDSPLHF
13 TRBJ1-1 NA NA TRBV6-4 TGTGCCAGCAGTGACTCTCCCCTCACTGAAGCTTTCTTT CASSDSPLTEAFF
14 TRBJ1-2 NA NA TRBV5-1 TGCGCCAGCAGCTTGAGCGCAGCGAGCTATGGCTACACCTTC CASSLSAASYGYTF
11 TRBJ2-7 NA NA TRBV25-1 TGTGCCAGCAGTGCCTACTACGAGCAGTACTTC CASSAYYEQYF
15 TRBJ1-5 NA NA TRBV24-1 TGTGCCACCAGTCCGACTCGGGGACGCAATCAGCCCCAGCATTTT CATSPTRGRNQPQHF
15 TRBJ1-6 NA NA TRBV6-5 TGTGCCAGCAGTCAGGCCGACAGAGTAAATTCACCCCTCCACTTT CASSQADRVNSPLHF
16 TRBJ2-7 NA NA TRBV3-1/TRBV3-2 TGTGCCAGCAGCCAAGGAACCCTGACGGGCGCCTACGAGCAGTACTTC CASSQGTLTGAYEQYF
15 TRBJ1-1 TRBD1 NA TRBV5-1 TGCGCCAGCAGCCCGGGGACAGGGGGTGTCACTGAAGCTTTCTTT CASSPGTGGVTEAFF
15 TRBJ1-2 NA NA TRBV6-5 TGTGCCAGCAGTTACCACCACCTGGCTGGCTATGGCTACACCTTC CASSYHHLAGYGYTF
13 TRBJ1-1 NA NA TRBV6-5 TGTGCCAGCTCTGAACAGGGTGGCACTGAAGCTTTCTTT CASSEQGGTEAFF
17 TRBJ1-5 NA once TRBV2 TGTGCCAGCAAGGACAGCGAGGCAGCATATAGCAATCAGCCCCAGCATTTT CASKDSEAAYSNQPQHF
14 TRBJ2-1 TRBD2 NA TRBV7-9 TGTGCCAGCAGCTTTGCGGGAGACTACAATGAGCAGTTCTTC CASSFAGDYNEQFF
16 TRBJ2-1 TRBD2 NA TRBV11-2 TGTGCCAGCACTCCTATGGGGCTAGCGGGTTACAATGAGCAGTTCTTC CASTPMGLAGYNEQFF
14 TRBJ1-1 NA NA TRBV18 TGTGCCAGCTCACCACAGGGCGGGAACACTGAAGCTTTCTTT CASSPQGGNTEAFF
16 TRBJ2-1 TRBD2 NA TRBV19 TGTGCCAGTAGTACGACCGGGACTAGCGACAACAATGAGCAGTTCTTC CASSTTGTSDNNEQFF
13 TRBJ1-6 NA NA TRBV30 TGTGCCTGGAGCAAGGGAATGAATTCACCCCTCCACTTT CAWSKGMNSPLHF
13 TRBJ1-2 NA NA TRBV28 TGTGCCAGCAGTAGGGACGGTAACTATGGCTACACCTTC CASSRDGNYGYTF
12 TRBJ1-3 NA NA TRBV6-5 TGTGCCAGCAGGTCATCTGGAAACACCATATATTTT CASRSSGNTIYF